The sequence of this T cell receptor beta chain was determined in a study of cytomegalovirus exposure and HLA in healthy donors. Regarding the study as a whole: Sequence variants that were highly shared formed a cluster that was likely a sequencing artifact. A list of around 150 TCR beta chains associated with cytomegalovirus was given. An apparent linkage of common viral pathogens to several of the most significant clusters emerged in a later analysis. It was reported that TCR beta sequences correctly inferred the HLA-A and HLA-B alleles for most subjects.

PCR involved 60 Vbeta and 13 Jbeta primers. The assay was immunoSEQ multiplex PCR, and TCRdb's table has in-frame clones only and misses some. Found here are around 130,000 clones, roughly 82% of them singletons; the top ten hold around 1.5%. About this clone itself: Its antigen is undetermined.

The sequenced sample consisted of PBMCs. The TCR was taken from a woman between 18 and 29 years old in good health and CMV-seronegative.

CDR3 DNA sequence: TGTGCCAGCACCTTTACCGGGGGGAACACTGAAGCTTTCTTT. It specifies CASTFTGGNTEAFF. The chain links TRBV11-2 to TRBJ1-1; D may be TRBD1 (5 bases). Trimming left V 7 bases short and J 1 base short, with 13 bases between. Germline V gene lookup returns CDR1 SGHAT and CDR2 FQNNGV. The CDR3 is 14 residues long.